This is a list of T cell receptor beta chains from one sample in a study of CD8+CD57+ T cells in acquired aplastic anemia. TCRdb used MiXCR to reprocess the reads, holding one entry per CDR3 protein. Among fewer than 300,000 distinct CDR3 sequences, roughly 82% were seen once, and the ten largest hold about two fifths. Sequenced material: sorted CD4+, CD8+, or CD8+CD57+ T cells (not recorded which) from PBMCs. Source of these receptors: a human donor with aplastic anemia. Both conserved end residues are part of each CDR3. Each record gives: J gene, V gene, D gene, clone size, CDR3 protein, CDR3 DNA. A D gene is named only where the DNA matches it firmly. Size tells how often a clone was seen (once, few, many) or the class of an expanded clone, and some rows leave it out.

TRBJ1-6 | TRBV19 | . | . | CASSITSNSPLHF | TGTGCCAGTAGCATCACAAGTAATTCACCCCTCCACTTT
TRBJ1-1 | TRBV19 | . | few | CASSLALTSYTEAFF | TGTGCCAGCAGCTTAGCTCTGACATCCTACACTGAAGCGTTCTTT
TRBJ2-5 | TRBV7-3 | . | . | CASSRRADARGDSQYF | TGTGCCAGCTCAAGGCGGGCCGACGCCAGGGGCGACTCCCAGTACTTC
TRBJ2-1 | TRBV7-9 | . | . | CASSLAGRNGADVQFF | TGTGCCAGCAGCTTAGCGGGTAGAAACGGTGCGGATGTGCAGTTCTTC
TRBJ2-5 | TRBV7-3 | . | . | CASTRHSKQETQYF | TGTGCCAGCACAAGACACAGCAAGCAAGAGACCCAGTACTTC
TRBJ2-3 | TRBV7-8 | TRBD1 | . | CASSFRDRGPATQYF | TGTGCCAGCAGCTTTCGGGACAGGGGGCCAGCTACGCAGTATTTT
TRBJ2-7 | TRBV20-1 | . | . | CSARPGLASAQYF | TGCAGTGCTAGGCCGGGACTCGCCTCAGCGCAGTACTTC
TRBJ1-5 | TRBV7-2 | . | . | CASSHAQHF | TGTGCCAGCAGTCATGCCCAGCATTTT
TRBJ2-1 | TRBV7-2 | TRBD2 | . | CASSGGGINEPFF | TGTGCCAGCAGTGGCGGGGGGATCAATGAACCGTTCTTC
TRBJ1-6 | TRBV7-8 | . | . | CASSLAEGGYNQPLHF | TGTGCCAGCAGCTTAGCGGAGGGCGGCTATAATCAACCCCTCCACTTT
TRBJ2-5 | TRBV7-3 | . | . | CATSLTSGAETQYF | TGTGCCACCAGCTTGACGTCAGGCGCCGAGACCCAGTACTTC
TRBJ1-6 | TRBV10-3 | TRBD1 | . | CAISAGTGSGSPLHF | TGTGCCATCAGCGCTGGGACAGGGTCGGGTTCACCCCTCCACTTT
TRBJ1-6 | TRBV7-8 | . | . | CASSLEEGGNNPPLHF | TGTGCCAGCAGCTTGGAGGAGGGCGGGAATAATCCTCCCCTCCACTTT
TRBJ2-1 | TRBV20-1 | . | . | CSARDRRLNTDYNEQFF | TGCAGTGCTAGAGATAGACGATTGAACACAGACTACAATGAGCAGTTCTTC
TRBJ2-3 | TRBV7-3 | . | . | CASCLEGGPVTQYF | TGTGCCAGCTGCTTAGAGGGCGGTCCCGTTACGCAGTATTTT
TRBJ1-1 | TRBV7-8 | . | once | CASSPARGSTDEQFF | TGTGCCAGCAGCCCAGCTCGGGGAAGCACAGATGAACAGTTCTTT
TRBJ1-1 | TRBV29-1 | . | . | CSVGQLNTEAFF | TGCAGCGTTGGTCAGTTGAACACTGAAGCTTTCTTT
TRBJ2-2 | TRBV9 | . | . | CASSGGAGKTGELFF | TGTGCCAGCAGCGGCGGGGCGGGTAAAACAGGGGAGCTGTTTTTT
TRBJ1-1 | TRBV9 | . | . | CASSLGVTRNPPPFF | TGTGCCAGCAGCTTAGGGGTCACGAGAAATCCTCCCCCTTTCTTT
TRBJ2-5 | TRBV27 | . | . | CASSPGTGRWETQYF | TGTGCCAGCAGTCCCGGGACGGGCCGGTGGGAGACCCAGTACTTC
TRBJ1-2 | TRBV7-8 | . | . | CASSLEGLAGGYTF | TGCGCCAGCAGCTTAGAGGGACTAGCGGGTGGCTACACCTTC
TRBJ2-1 | TRBV7-9 | TRBD2 | . | CASSLSGGGVSKDQFF | TGTGCCAGCAGCTTATCGGGAGGGGGGGTTTCGAAGGATCAGTTCTTC
TRBJ2-1 | TRBV12-3/TRBV12-4 | TRBD1 | . | CASSHGPGQGQNTEFF | TGTGCCAGCAGTCATGGGCCGGGACAGGGGCAGAACACGGAGTTCTTC
TRBJ2-7 | TRBV11-3 | TRBD1 | . | CASSPRTGTGRSDEQYF | TGTGCCAGCAGTCCGAGGACCGGGACAGGGCGTTCGGACGAGCAGTACTTC
TRBJ1-1 | TRBV13 | TRBD1 | many | CASSPLRDTGVADTEAFF | TGTGCCAGCAGCCCGTTAAGGGACACAGGGGTTGCGGACACTGAAGCTTTCTTT
TRBJ2-3 | TRBV7-8 | . | . | CASSHDPDGTATQYF | TGTGCCAGCAGCCATGATCCAGATGGCACAGCTACTCAGTATTTT
TRBJ1-6 | TRBV15 | . | . | CASSLGSYNAPPHF | TGTGCCAGCAGCTTGGGCTCCTATAATGCACCCCCCCACTTC
TRBJ2-4 | TRBV11-1 | . | . | CASGLADGIQYF | TGTGCCAGCGGCTTAGCCGACGGGATTCAGTACTTC
TRBJ1-5 | TRBV2 | . | . | CASSDPGKPQHF | TGTGCCAGCAGTGACCCCGGGAAGCCCCAGCATTTT
TRBJ2-5 | TRBV7-9 | . | once | CASSIGPGELTFCF | TGTGCCAGCAGCATAGGACCCGGGGAGCTGACCTTTTGCTTC
TRBJ1-1 | TRBV24-1 | TRBD1 | . | CASSEKDRQGGNTEAFF | TGTGCCAGCAGTGAGAAGGACCGACAGGGAGGAAACACTGAAGCTTTCTTT
TRBJ2-7 | TRBV10-3 | TRBD1 | . | CASSYPRQGEQYF | TGTGCCAGCAGTTACCCCCGACAGGGCGAGCAGTACTTC
TRBJ1-6 | TRBV7-6 | . | . | CASSSGRGNSHLHFHF | TGTGCCAGCAGTTCAGGCAGGGGCAACTCACACCTCCACTTCCACTTT
TRBJ2-1 | TRBV5-4 | . | . | CATSITSEGGNEQFF | TGTGCCACCAGCATTACTAGCGAGGGGGGGAATGAGCAGTTCTTC
TRBJ2-5 | TRBV20-1 | . | . | CSASSWGRKTMETQYF | TGCAGTGCCAGTAGTTGGGGACGCAAGACCATGGAGACCCAGTACTTC
TRBJ2-5 | TRBV7-2 | TRBD2 | . | CASSLETSGRDETQYF | TGTGCCAGCAGCTTAGAGACTAGCGGGAGGGATGAGACCCAGTACTTC
TRBJ1-5 | TRBV24-1 | . | . | CATRGQYSNQPQHF | TGTGCCACCAGGGGTCAGTATAGCAATCAGCCCCAGCATTTT
TRBJ2-1 | TRBV10-3 | . | few | CAISMGMHVEQFF | TGTGCCATCAGTATGGGGATGCACGTTGAGCAGTTCTTC
TRBJ2-7 | TRBV4-2 | TRBD1 | . | CASSLGQGTYEQCF | TGTGCCAGCAGCCTGGGACAGGGGACCTACGAGCAGTGCTTC
TRBJ2-1 | TRBV5-1 | . | once | CASSLYQSSYNEQFF | TGCGCCAGCAGCTTGTACCAAAGCTCCTACAATGAGCAGTTCTTC